The sequence of this T cell receptor beta chain was determined in a study of blood T cell repertoires in COVID-19. Background on the study: COVID-19 samples, acute and convalescent, were from the United States, Italy and Spain.

Trimming left V 7 bases short and J 7 bases short, with 19 bases between. The CDR3 is 14 residues long. Germline V lookup: CDR1 LNHDA, CDR2 SQIVND (reference sequence). Source study methods: The authors estimated nucleated cell counts from reference gene primer amplification. Profiled with immunoSEQ multiplex PCR; TCRdb holds only in-frame clones, not every one. D and trimming come from the DNA, and the V and J calls and clone size come from that table. The table lists a few hundred thousand clones, over 85% of them singletons. The V gene is TRBV19, the J gene TRBJ1-2, with a possible D match to TRBD1 (5 bases). Sequenced: peripheral blood. The source of this sequence is a woman aged 55-70 years with COVID-19, enrolled during active disease. The CDR3 bases are TGTGCCAGTACGGCAGGGCGGTTGGTTGGTGGCTACACCTTC. Its protein is CASTAGRLVGGYTF.